These 7 T cell receptor beta chains came from one sample sequenced in a study of T cell responses to AZD1222 COVID-19 vaccine. Only in-frame clones appear in the TCRdb table, and some are missing; sequencing was by immunoSEQ multiplex PCR. The sample includes some 90,000 clones, more than 75% seen only once; the top ten take 5.2%. This sample comprised peripheral blood, obtained on day 0 of MenACWY control vaccination. These receptor sequences come from an adult in good health.

The V call is TRBV5-5, the J call TRBJ2-1; the match to TRBD2 covers 11 bases. The V gene's germline CDR1 is SGHKS and CDR2 YYEKEE (reference sequence). V dropped 4 bases and J dropped 4; count of bases not matched to a gene: 4. The CDR3 totals 15 residues. CDR3 region: CASSPGTSGYNEQFF. DNA for the CDR3: TGTGCCAGCAGCCCTGGGACTAGCGGTTACAATGAGCAGTTCTTC. Variable domain in full (rest from reference TRBV5-5 and TRBJ2-1): DAGVTQSPTHLIKTRGQQVTLRCSPISGHKSVSWYQQVLGQGPQFIFQYYEKEERGRGNFPDRFSARQFPNYSSELNVNALLLGDSALYLCASSPGTSGYNEQFFGPGTRLTVL.

The chain joins TRBV7-6 to TRBJ1-6, with 7 bases that match TRBD1. Per the germline V gene, CDR1 is SGHVS and CDR2 is FNYEAQ. Germline trimming cut 5 bases from V and 8 bases from J; bases unmatched to any gene: 9. This CDR3 region has 15 residues. The CDR3 loop reads CASSVGTGVDSPLHF. CDR3 bases: TGTGCCAGCAGCGTAGGAACAGGGGTCGATTCACCCCTCCACTTT.

The rearrangement links TRBV11-1 to TRBJ2-7; TRBD1 is a possible D gene (5 bases). The CDR3 is 14 amino acids. The V end lost 1 base, the J end lost 2 bases, and 9 bases lay between the germline ends. Germline CDR1 is SGHAT and CDR2 is FQDESV (reference sequence). The CDR3 loop is CASSLGQGPYEQYF. The DNA of the CDR3 is TGTGCCAGCAGCTTAGGTCAGGGCCCCTACGAGCAGTACTTC.

The chain joins TRBV2 to TRBJ2-6; D is possibly TRBD1 (6 bases). Germline-derived CDR1 and CDR2 are SNHLY and FYNNEI. Trimming cost V 4 bases and J 0 bases, with 7 bases left between them. The CDR3 loop spans 15 amino acids. CDR3: CASSGGGSGANVLTF. The CDR3 coding sequence is TGTGCCAGCAGTGGAGGGGGCTCTGGGGCCAACGTCCTGACTTTC.

The rearrangement joins TRBV9 to TRBJ1-1; D uncertain. V lost 0 bases and J lost 4, with 10 bases in between. Germline CDR1 reads SGDLS; CDR2 reads YYNGEE. The CDR3 loop spans 14 amino acids. This chain's CDR3 is CASSVGLEGTEAFF. CDR3 bases: TGTGCCAGCAGCGTAGGGCTGGAGGGCACTGAAGCTTTCTTT.

CDR3 sequence reads: CASSLYRSNPGELFF. The CDR3, as DNA: TGTGCCAGCAGTTTATACAGGTCTAACCCCGGGGAGCTGTTTTTT. This chain links TRBV27 with TRBJ2-2; TRBD1 might be the D (5 bases). The CDR3 loop spans 15 amino acids. V shed 1 base and J shed 6 bases, with 12 bases lying between them. Germline-derived CDR1 and CDR2 are MNHEY and SMNVEV (reference sequence).

This clone was detected a few times. The chain links TRBV19 to TRBJ1-4; 9 nucleotides line up with TRBD1. The V gene's germline CDR1 is LNHDA and CDR2 SQIVND (reference sequence). J lost 8 bases, V lost 9 bases, and 19 bases had no gene match. CDR3 length equals 17 residues. Written as DNA, the CDR3 is TGTGCCAGCAGACATAACCGAAACAGGGGGCGCAAAGAAAAACTGTTTTTT. This translates into CASRHNRNRGRKEKLFF.